The sequence of this T cell receptor beta chain was determined in a study of cytomegalovirus exposure and HLA in healthy donors. Findings and caveats of the study: The study designated about 160 TCR beta chains cytomegalovirus-associated. It was found in a later analysis that first-cohort TCR clusters tended to co-occur in the 95 to 150 validation repertoires. Reported performance of the classifier showed diagnosis of cytomegalovirus status with high specificity and sensitivity.

Per the germline V gene, CDR1 is LGHNA and CDR2 is YNFKEQ. CDR3 length equals 15 residues. J was trimmed by 6 bases and V by 1 base; bases with no gene match: 8. The repertoire was sequenced with immunoSEQ multiplex PCR; TCRdb's copy has only in-frame clones and lacks some. The sample comprises 90,000 to 150,000 clones, about 85% of which are singletons, and about 4.5% rests with the top ten. Comment on this clone: Its antigen is still unknown.

The chain is built from TRBV4-2 and TRBJ2-7; 8 nucleotides align to TRBD2. Source material: PBMCs. This clonotype originated in a young man in good health and CMV-seropositive. Here the CDR3 reads CASSQVGTSFAEQYF. CDR3 in DNA: TGTGCCAGCAGCCAAGTTGGGACTAGTTTCGCCGAGCAGTACTTC.